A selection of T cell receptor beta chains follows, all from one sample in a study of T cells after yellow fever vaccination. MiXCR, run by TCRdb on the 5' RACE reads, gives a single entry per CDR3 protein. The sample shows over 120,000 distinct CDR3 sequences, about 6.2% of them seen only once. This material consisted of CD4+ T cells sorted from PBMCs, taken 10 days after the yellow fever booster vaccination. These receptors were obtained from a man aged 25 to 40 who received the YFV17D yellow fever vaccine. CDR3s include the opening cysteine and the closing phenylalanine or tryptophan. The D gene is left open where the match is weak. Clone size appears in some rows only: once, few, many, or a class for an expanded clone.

CDR3 protein: CASSSWTGLDNEQFF
CDR3 DNA: TGTGCCAGCAGCTCCTGGACAGGGTTGGACAATGAGCAGTTCTTC
clone size: many
J gene: TRBJ2-1
D gene: TRBD1
V gene: TRBV7-3

CDR3 protein: CSARDIGAQTDTQYF
CDR3 DNA: TGCAGTGCTAGAGATATAGGGGCCCAAACAGATACGCAGTATTTT
clone size: many
J gene: TRBJ2-3
D gene: NA
V gene: TRBV20-1

CDR3 protein: CASNHGRGETQYF
CDR3 DNA: TGTGCCAGCAATCACGGACGGGGGGAGACCCAGTACTTC
clone size: many
J gene: TRBJ2-5
D gene: NA
V gene: TRBV6-1

CDR3 protein: CASSWRLAGDQETQYF
CDR3 DNA: TGCGCCAGCAGCTGGAGACTAGCGGGAGACCAAGAGACCCAGTACTTC
clone size: many
J gene: TRBJ2-5
D gene: TRBD2
V gene: TRBV5-1

CDR3 protein: CASSLSGGSGMLEQFF
CDR3 DNA: TGTGCCAGCAGCTTATCGGGGGGTAGCGGGATGTTGGAGCAGTTCTTC
clone size: many
J gene: TRBJ2-1
D gene: TRBD2
V gene: TRBV11-2

CDR3 protein: CASSLEWSTEAFF
CDR3 DNA: TGTGCCAGCAGCTTAGAGTGGAGCACTGAAGCTTTCTTT
clone size: many
J gene: TRBJ1-1
D gene: NA
V gene: TRBV5-4

CDR3 protein: CAITRQGGNEQYF
CDR3 DNA: TGTGCCATCACCAGACAGGGGGGAAACGAGCAGTACTTC
clone size: many
J gene: TRBJ2-7
D gene: TRBD1
V gene: TRBV10-3

CDR3 protein: CAITRGQQETQYF
CDR3 DNA: TGTGCCATCACAAGGGGACAGCAAGAGACCCAGTACTTC
clone size: many
J gene: TRBJ2-5
D gene: TRBD1
V gene: TRBV10-3

CDR3 protein: CASSFGWQPQHF
CDR3 DNA: TGTGCCAGCAGTTTTGGGTGGCAGCCCCAGCATTTT
clone size: many
J gene: TRBJ1-5
D gene: NA
V gene: TRBV12-3/TRBV12-4

CDR3 protein: CASRSGRATGELFF
CDR3 DNA: TGTGCCAGCAGAAGCGGGAGGGCCACCGGGGAGCTGTTTTTT
clone size: many
J gene: TRBJ2-2
D gene: TRBD2
V gene: TRBV6-1

CDR3 protein: CASSLDPWIYEQYF
CDR3 DNA: TGCGCCAGCAGCTTGGATCCCTGGATATACGAGCAGTACTTC
clone size: few
J gene: TRBJ2-7
D gene: NA
V gene: TRBV5-1

CDR3 protein: CASSRDQSSYNEQFF
CDR3 DNA: TGTGCTAGCAGCCGGGACCAAAGCTCCTACAATGAGCAGTTCTTC
clone size: many
J gene: TRBJ2-1
D gene: NA
V gene: TRBV7-7

CDR3 protein: CASSELSPLHF
CDR3 DNA: TGTGCCAGCAGTGAATTGTCACCCCTCCACTTT
clone size: many
J gene: TRBJ1-6
D gene: NA
V gene: TRBV2

CDR3 protein: CASSPAPPGTRSDTQYF
CDR3 DNA: TGTGCCAGCAGCCCTGCTCCACCGGGGACTAGATCAGATACGCAGTATTTT
clone size: many
J gene: TRBJ2-3
D gene: TRBD2
V gene: TRBV5-5

CDR3 protein: CASSTSSTGGNEQFF
CDR3 DNA: TGTGCCAGTAGTACGTCATCAACGGGGGGCAATGAGCAGTTCTTC
clone size: NA
J gene: TRBJ2-1
D gene: TRBD2
V gene: TRBV19

CDR3 protein: CASNRLLNTEAFF
CDR3 DNA: TGTGCCAGCAACCGACTTCTTAACACTGAAGCTTTCTTT
clone size: few
J gene: TRBJ1-1
D gene: NA
V gene: TRBV6-1

CDR3 protein: CAWRGPSGFKNIQYF
CDR3 DNA: TGTGCCTGGAGGGGGCCTAGCGGATTCAAAAACATTCAGTACTTC
clone size: many
J gene: TRBJ2-4
D gene: TRBD2
V gene: TRBV30

CDR3 protein: CASKETGSYEQYF
CDR3 DNA: TGTGCCAGCAAAGAGACAGGTTCTTACGAGCAGTACTTC
clone size: many
J gene: TRBJ2-7
D gene: NA
V gene: TRBV6-2/TRBV6-3

CDR3 protein: CSAEDRGRAANEQFF
CDR3 DNA: TGCAGCGCTGAAGATCGGGGGAGGGCCGCAAATGAGCAGTTCTTC
clone size: many
J gene: TRBJ2-1
D gene: TRBD2
V gene: TRBV29-1

CDR3 protein: CSARGGGGEQYF
CDR3 DNA: TGCAGTGCTAGGGGGGGGGGAGGCGAGCAGTACTTC
clone size: few
J gene: TRBJ2-7
D gene: TRBD2
V gene: TRBV20-1

CDR3 protein: CASSYRTGLYTGELFF
CDR3 DNA: TGTGCCAGCAGTTACCGGACAGGCCTATACACCGGGGAGCTGTTTTTT
clone size: many
J gene: TRBJ2-2
D gene: TRBD1
V gene: TRBV6-5

CDR3 protein: CASSFGGAETQYF
CDR3 DNA: TGTGCCAGCAGTTTTGGGGGCGCGGAGACCCAGTACTTC
clone size: many
J gene: TRBJ2-5
D gene: NA
V gene: TRBV7-8

CDR3 protein: CASSLIAGPSIDTQYF
CDR3 DNA: TGTGCCAGCAGCTTAATAGCGGGGCCTTCTATTGATACGCAGTATTTT
clone size: many
J gene: TRBJ2-3
D gene: TRBD2
V gene: TRBV7-3

CDR3 protein: CAMRKPRKVGQEAFF
CDR3 DNA: TGTGCCATGCGAAAACCAAGGAAGGTCGGACAGGAAGCTTTCTTT
clone size: NA
J gene: TRBJ1-1
D gene: NA
V gene: TRBV6-5

CDR3 protein: CASRGDTVNQPQHF
CDR3 DNA: TGTGCCAGCAGGGGCGACACCGTAAATCAGCCCCAGCATTTT
clone size: many
J gene: TRBJ1-5
D gene: NA
V gene: TRBV2

CDR3 protein: CASRDGGIQETQYF
CDR3 DNA: TGTGCCAGCAGAGACGGGGGGATCCAAGAGACCCAGTACTTC
clone size: many
J gene: TRBJ2-5
D gene: TRBD2
V gene: TRBV6-2/TRBV6-3

CDR3 protein: CLGQDHYEQYF
CDR3 DNA: TGTTTGGGACAGGATCACTACGAGCAGTACTTC
clone size: few
J gene: TRBJ2-7
D gene: TRBD1
V gene: TRBV27

CDR3 protein: CASSSGTSGSFLEQYF
CDR3 DNA: TGTGCCAGCAGTTCCGGGACTAGCGGGAGTTTTCTCGAGCAGTACTTC
clone size: many
J gene: TRBJ2-7
D gene: TRBD2
V gene: TRBV27

CDR3 protein: CASSPNPRGRAYEQYF
CDR3 DNA: TGTGCCAGCAGCCCGAACCCCCGCGGCAGAGCCTACGAGCAGTACTTC
clone size: many
J gene: TRBJ2-7
D gene: NA
V gene: TRBV7-9

CDR3 protein: CASSLALGTYNEQFF
CDR3 DNA: TGTGCCAGCAGCTTGGCATTAGGGACCTACAATGAGCAGTTCTTC
clone size: many
J gene: TRBJ2-1
D gene: NA
V gene: TRBV5-6

CDR3 protein: CASSEIRSFYNEQFF
CDR3 DNA: TGCGCCAGCAGTGAGATACGCAGCTTCTACAATGAGCAGTTCTTC
clone size: many
J gene: TRBJ2-1
D gene: NA
V gene: TRBV10-2

CDR3 protein: CASSLLLNTGELFF
CDR3 DNA: TGTGCCAGCAGTTTGTTGCTCAACACCGGGGAGCTGTTTTTT
clone size: many
J gene: TRBJ2-2
D gene: NA
V gene: TRBV12-3/TRBV12-4

CDR3 protein: CASSESLGRSKGTNEKLFF
CDR3 DNA: TGTGCCAGCAGTGAATCGCTCGGACGGTCGAAGGGTACTAATGAAAAACTGTTTTTT
clone size: many
J gene: TRBJ1-4
D gene: NA
V gene: TRBV25-1

CDR3 protein: CATSDLRREGSNEQFF
CDR3 DNA: TGTGCCACCAGTGATTTGCGGCGGGAGGGGTCCAATGAGCAGTTCTTC
clone size: many
J gene: TRBJ2-1
D gene: TRBD2
V gene: TRBV24-1

CDR3 protein: CAISEGGNEQYF
CDR3 DNA: TGTGCCATCAGTGAGGGAGGGAACGAGCAGTACTTC
clone size: many
J gene: TRBJ2-7
D gene: NA
V gene: TRBV10-3

CDR3 protein: CASSQDRGWGANQPQHF
CDR3 DNA: TGCGCCAGCAGCCAAGATCGGGGATGGGGAGCCAATCAGCCCCAGCATTTT
clone size: many
J gene: TRBJ1-5
D gene: NA
V gene: TRBV4-3

CDR3 protein: CASRGVRSGANVLTF
CDR3 DNA: TGTGCCAGCAGGGGGGTCCGGTCTGGGGCCAACGTCCTGACTTTC
clone size: many
J gene: TRBJ2-6
D gene: NA
V gene: TRBV6-1

CDR3 protein: CARRGPGQGSREQYF
CDR3 DNA: TGTGCCAGGAGAGGACCGGGACAGGGTTCCCGCGAGCAGTACTTC
clone size: NA
J gene: TRBJ2-7
D gene: TRBD1
V gene: TRBV30

CDR3 protein: CASSSDRANEQFF
CDR3 DNA: TGTGCCAGCAGCTCGGACAGGGCCAATGAGCAGTTCTTC
clone size: many
J gene: TRBJ2-1
D gene: TRBD1
V gene: TRBV11-2

CDR3 protein: CASSLRLAEVYNEQFF
CDR3 DNA: TGTGCCAGCAGCTTAAGGTTAGCGGAGGTCTACAATGAGCAGTTCTTC
clone size: few
J gene: TRBJ2-1
D gene: NA
V gene: TRBV11-2

CDR3 protein: CAIKRDSTYNEQFF
CDR3 DNA: TGTGCCATTAAACGGGACAGCACCTACAATGAGCAGTTCTTC
clone size: NA
J gene: TRBJ2-1
D gene: TRBD1
V gene: TRBV6-2/TRBV6-3

CDR3 protein: CASNGLRRYNEQFF
CDR3 DNA: TGTGCCAGTAATGGACTCAGGAGGTACAATGAGCAGTTCTTC
clone size: many
J gene: TRBJ2-1
D gene: NA
V gene: TRBV2

CDR3 protein: CASGTHNEQFF
CDR3 DNA: TGTGCCAGCGGAACCCACAATGAGCAGTTCTTC
clone size: many
J gene: TRBJ2-1
D gene: NA
V gene: TRBV2

CDR3 protein: CASSLGELAGGEQFF
CDR3 DNA: TGCGCCAGCAGCTTGGGGGAACTAGCGGGCGGTGAGCAGTTCTTC
clone size: many
J gene: TRBJ2-1
D gene: TRBD2
V gene: TRBV5-1

CDR3 protein: CSARATSLKTQYF
CDR3 DNA: TGCAGTGCTAGAGCGACTAGCTTAAAGACCCAGTACTTC
clone size: many
J gene: TRBJ2-5
D gene: TRBD2
V gene: TRBV20-1

CDR3 protein: CASSQEGTLVNEQFF
CDR3 DNA: TGTGCCAGCAGCCAAGAAGGGACACTAGTCAATGAGCAGTTCTTC
clone size: many
J gene: TRBJ2-1
D gene: NA
V gene: TRBV4-2

CDR3 protein: CASSGTSGRGETQYF
CDR3 DNA: TGTGCCAGCAGCGGCACTAGCGGGAGAGGGGAGACCCAGTACTTC
clone size: NA
J gene: TRBJ2-5
D gene: TRBD2
V gene: TRBV7-2